The TCR beta chain described here comes from a study of T cells in Graves' hyperthyroidism and ophthalmopathy. CDR1 and CDR2 from the germline V gene are SEHNR and FQNEAQ (reference sequence). V shed 9 bases and J shed 3 bases, with 18 bases lying between them. The CDR3 sequence is 14 residues long. Researchers took RNA transcripts and amplified the TCR beta CDR3 regions from them. Initially, a first-round RT-PCR of the TCR CDR3 employed the HTBI primer set. TCRdb re-called the multiplex PCR reads through MiXCR, storing one row per CDR3 protein. Among hundreds of thousands of distinct CDR3 sequences listed, under 45% were seen once. Researchers defined stable Graves' hyperthyroidism as no ophthalmopathy progression within 18 months. The study excluded patients with uncontrolled infection, other autoimmune disease, pregnancy or lactation. The authors took PBMCs from over 8.5 ml fresh peripheral blood.

In this sample, this clonotype turned up many times. The sequencing input was blood. The gene calls are TRBV7-9 and TRBJ2-7; D unclear. The sequence was collected from a woman between 35 and 50 years old with Graves' hyperthyroidism. The CDR3: CASAPTASGYEQYF. CDR3 coding DNA: TGTGCCAGTGCCCCCACAGCATCAGGCTACGAGCAGTACTTC.